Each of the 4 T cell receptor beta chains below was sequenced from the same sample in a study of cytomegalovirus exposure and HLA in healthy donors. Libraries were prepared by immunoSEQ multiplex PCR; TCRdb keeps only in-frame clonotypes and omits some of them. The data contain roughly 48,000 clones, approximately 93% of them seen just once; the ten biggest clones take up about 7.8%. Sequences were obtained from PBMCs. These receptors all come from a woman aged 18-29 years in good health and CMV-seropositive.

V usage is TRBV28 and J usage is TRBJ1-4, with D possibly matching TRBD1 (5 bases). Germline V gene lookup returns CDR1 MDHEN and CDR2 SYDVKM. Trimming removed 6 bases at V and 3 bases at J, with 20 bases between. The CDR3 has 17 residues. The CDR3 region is CASSLDSMGRANEKLFF. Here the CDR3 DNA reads TGTGCCAGCAGCCTCGACAGTATGGGGCGAGCTAATGAAAAACTGTTTTTT.

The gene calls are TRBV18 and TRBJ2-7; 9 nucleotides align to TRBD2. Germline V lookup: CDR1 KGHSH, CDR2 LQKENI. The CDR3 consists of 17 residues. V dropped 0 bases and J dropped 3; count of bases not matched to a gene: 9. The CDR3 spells CASSPPGLAPDFYEQYF. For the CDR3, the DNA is TGTGCCAGCTCACCACCGGGACTAGCTCCAGACTTCTACGAGCAGTACTTC.

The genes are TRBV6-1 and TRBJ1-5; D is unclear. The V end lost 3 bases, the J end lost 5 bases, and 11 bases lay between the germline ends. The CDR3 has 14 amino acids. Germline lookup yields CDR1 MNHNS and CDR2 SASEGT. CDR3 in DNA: TGTGCCAGCAGTGAGGGAGGGAGGGATCAGCCCCAGCATTTT. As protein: CASSEGGRDQPQHF.

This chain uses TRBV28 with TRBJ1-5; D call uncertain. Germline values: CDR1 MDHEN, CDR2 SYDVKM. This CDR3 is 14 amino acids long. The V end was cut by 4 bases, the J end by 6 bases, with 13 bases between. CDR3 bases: TGTGCCAGCAGTTCGGGAGGGAGCGGTCAGCCCCAGCATTTT. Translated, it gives CASSSGGSGQPQHF.